This T cell receptor beta chain was captured in a study of blood T cell repertoires in COVID-19. Produced via immunoSEQ multiplex PCR; TCRdb's table is partial and in-frame only. The table includes a few hundred thousand clones, 80% to 95% detected once. The V and J ends lost 3 bases and 6 bases respectively, with 13 bases between them. The CDR3 runs 14 residues. Germline V gene lookup returns CDR1 KGHDR and CDR2 SFDVKD. The sequence derives from a person between 18 and 35 years old with COVID-19, enrolled during active disease. Sequenced sample: peripheral blood. The chain uses TRBV24-1 and TRBJ1-1, with D possibly matching TRBD1 (6 bases). CDR3 loop: CATSDNREWAEAFF. The CDR3 DNA is TGTGCCACCAGTGATAACAGGGAGTGGGCTGAAGCTTTCTTT.